This T cell receptor (beta chain) emerged from a study of T cell repertoires in cytomegalovirus infection. Study as a whole: Based on public TCR beta signatures, there were indications of CMV infection and of a matching HLA type. Notes on the study in general: Across the ex vivo response, the dominant clonotypes were HLA-C-restricted CMV-specific TCR beta clonotypes.

Germline CDR1 SEHNR, CDR2 FQNEAQ (reference sequence). The V end lost 5 bases, the J end lost 5 bases, and 13 bases lay between the germline ends. This CDR3 is built from 13 residues. TCRdb passed the reads through MiXCR, listing each CDR3 protein once. The profile shows fewer than 1,000,000 distinct CDR3 sequences, around 31% of them singletons. In this sample, this clonotype turned up a few times. Its cognate antigen is unknown. This sample comprised cultured CD8+ T cells from PBMCs, obtained from culture after CMV antigen stimulation. This TCR was recovered from a human donor in good health (CMV status not recorded). Some clones in this sample may be carry-over from other donors' samples. This chain links TRBV7-9 with TRBJ2-7, with D unresolved. The CDR3 nucleotides read TGTGCCAGCAGCCAACCCCTTCAAGACGAGCAGTACTTC. Translated, it gives CASSQPLQDEQYF.